The 17 T cell receptor beta chains in this list originate from one sample, sequenced in a study of T cells of healthy individuals (dated by TCRdb to 2016 to 2019). The library was built by means of 5' RACE. The reads were generated on an Illumina MiSeq. The public reads were run again by TCRdb, first through fastp at Q25 and then through MiXCR, and only productive beta chains were kept. Here each entry gathers all rows of one CDR3 protein and keeps the most common genes and DNA. A total of about 100,000 distinct CDR3 sequences appear in this sample, roughly 15% of them only once. Roughly 6.1% of the sample goes to the ten largest clones. Receptor source: a human donor in good health.

The chain couples TRBV30 to TRBJ1-6; D is possibly TRBD1 (6 bases). Germline V gene lookup returns CDR1 GTSNPN and CDR2 SVGIG (reference sequence). The CDR3 is 14 residues long. The V and J ends lost 0 bases and 7 bases respectively, with 10 bases between them. The CDR3 protein is CAWSVAGANSPLHF. CDR3 sequence (DNA): TGTGCCTGGAGTGTAGCAGGGGCCAATTCACCCCTCCACTTT.

The gene calls are TRBV6-6 and TRBJ1-2; 10 nucleotides match TRBD1. J gave up 4 bases and V 7 bases, and 12 bases lay outside the gene matches. The germline V gene has CDR1 MNHNY and CDR2 SVGAGI (reference sequence). CDR3 size: 16 residues. CDR3 in amino acids: CASTHPGQGDIYGYTF. DNA of the CDR3: TGTGCCAGCACCCACCCCGGACAGGGGGATATCTATGGCTACACCTTC.

In its sample, this clonotype was seen a few times. The gene calls are TRBV4-2 and TRBJ2-5, with D possibly TRBD1 on 6 matching bases. Trimming removed 0 bases from V and 3 bases from J, with 11 bases in between. In germline, CDR1 is LGHNA, CDR2 YNFKEQ. This CDR3 is built from 15 residues. CDR3 in amino acids: CASSQDGAGEETQYF. CDR3 in DNA: TGTGCCAGCAGCCAAGATGGGGCAGGGGAAGAGACCCAGTACTTC.

This clonotype was found a few times. J is TRBJ2-7 and V is TRBV6-6; D unresolved. This CDR3 is built from 11 residues. Germline loops: CDR1 MNHNY, CDR2 SVGAGI (reference sequence). V lost 6 bases to trimming and J lost 2 bases, with 5 bases between them. The CDR3, as DNA: TGTGCCAGCAGGTACACCTACGAGCAGTACTTC. Encoded protein: CASRYTYEQYF.

The sample holds a few counts of this clonotype. The chain links TRBV20-1 to TRBJ1-2; 8 bases align to TRBD1. The trim removed 4 bases at V and 0 bases at J, leaving 7 bases unmatched. The germline CDR1 and CDR2 sequences are DFQATT and SNEGSKA (reference sequence). CDR3 length: 15 residues. This CDR3 reads CSAILTGGPNYGYTF. CDR3 nucleotide sequence: TGCAGTGCTATCCTTACAGGGGGACCTAACTATGGCTACACCTTC.

The chain employs TRBV9 and TRBJ2-1, with D unresolved. Germline CDR1 and CDR2: SGDLS and YYNGEE. The CDR3 totals 14 residues. V lost 0 bases and J lost 3, with 7 bases in between. CDR3 in DNA: TGTGCCAGCAGCGTAGGGGCCATCTACAATGAGCAGTTCTTC. The encoded protein is CASSVGAIYNEQFF.

This clonotype was seen only a few times. The rearrangement uses TRBV20-1 and TRBJ2-5; 7 positions match TRBD1. Per germline, CDR1 DFQATT and CDR2 SNEGSKA (reference sequence). The CDR3 extends over 13 amino acids. Trimming cost V 3 bases and J 1 base; bases outside gene matches: 2. The CDR3 is CSASRDSQETQYF. CDR3 in DNA: TGCAGTGCTAGTCGGGACAGCCAAGAGACCCAGTACTTC.

By its share, this clonotype is medium-sized. The chain is built from TRBV2 and TRBJ1-1, with D uncertain. In germline, CDR1 is SNHLY, CDR2 FYNNEI. The V end lost 6 bases, the J end lost 5 bases, and 10 bases lay between the germline ends. The CDR3 is made up of 12 amino acids. CDR3 in amino acids: CASRSTGTEAFF. The CDR3 coding sequence is TGTGCCAGCAGAAGTACCGGGACTGAAGCTTTCTTT.

This clonotype was seen only a few times. At one of its ends the junction is not consistent with the germline gene, which may arise from a read error. This chain joins TRBV4-1 and TRBJ1-2; no clear D. Germline V gene data show CDR1 as MGHRA and CDR2 as YSYEKL. The length of the CDR3 is 12 residues. The CDR3 bases are TGCGCCAGCAGCCAAACTGGCGTATATCGTTCCTTC. Translation gives CASSQTGVYRSF.

The chain links TRBV6-5 to TRBJ2-5, with D maybe TRBD2 (6 bases). The CDR3 spans 14 residues. Per germline, CDR1 MNHEY and CDR2 SVGAGI. V lost 4 bases to trimming and J lost 5 bases, with 14 bases between them. CDR3 coding DNA: TGTGCCAGCAGTTCACCGGGTGGGGGGGAGACCCAGTACTTC. Residues: CASSSPGGGETQYF.

Ten or more counts support this clonotype. CDR3 amino acids: CASSFGTAGTGELFF. The DNA for the CDR3 is TGTGCCAGCAGTTTCGGGACAGCTGGCACCGGGGAGCTGTTTTTT. The V and J genes are TRBV28 and TRBJ2-2, with 7 bases fitting TRBD1. From germline, CDR1 is MDHEN and CDR2 SYDVKM. Trimming at V came to 3 bases and at J to 4 bases, leaving 5 bases not matched to a gene. The CDR3 spans 15 residues.

This clonotype was found a few times. One end of the junction varies from germline; a read error may be responsible. The chain couples TRBV20-1 to TRBJ2-7; 10 positions agree with TRBD2. Germline CDR1 DFQATT, CDR2 SNEGSKA (reference sequence). CDR3 size: 12 residues. The CDR3 nucleotides read TGCAGTGCTAGCAACCCTCCTAGCGGGAGTAAATTC. As protein: CSASNPPSGSKF.

This clonotype turned up a few times. The chain couples TRBV7-8 to TRBJ2-2; D remains ambiguous. The ends were cut back, 4 bases at V and 2 bases at J, with 8 bases in the middle. Germline V gene data show CDR1 as SGHVS and CDR2 as FQNEAQ. This CDR3 is 14 amino acids long. The chain's CDR3 is CASSSYTNTGELFF. The DNA for the CDR3 is TGTGCCAGCAGCTCCTACACTAACACCGGGGAGCTGTTTTTT.

This clonotype appeared once. The chain has TRBV6-2 or TRBV6-3 and TRBJ1-2, with D perhaps matching TRBD1 (5 bases). There are 15 residues in the CDR3. Trimming shortened V by 0 bases and J by 5 bases, and 13 bases separated the two germline ends. Germline CDR1 is MNHEY and CDR2 is SVGEGT. CDR3 loop: CASSYSARTPYGYTF. Written as DNA, the CDR3 is TGTGCCAGCAGTTACTCGGCGAGGACACCATATGGCTACACCTTC.

The sample holds a few counts of this clonotype. The chain's CDR3 is CASSQDSWTTGDTQYF. The CDR3 DNA reads as TGCGCCAGCAGCCAAGATAGTTGGACGACAGGAGATACGCAGTATTTT. V is TRBV4-3 and J is TRBJ2-3; D may be TRBD1 (6 bases). Germline V gene data show CDR1 as LGHNA and CDR2 as YSLEER. Trimming took 0 bases from V and 5 from J, leaving 15 bases between them. The CDR3 runs 16 residues.

This clonotype was counted ten times or more. The V and J genes are TRBV14 and TRBJ2-1; 12 bases agree with TRBD2. The germline V gene has CDR1 SGHDN and CDR2 FVKESK. The V gene end was trimmed by 4 bases and the J gene end by 4 bases; junction bases not matched to a gene: 5. This CDR3 has 16 residues. CDR3 residues: CASSRGTSGLYNEQFF. CDR3 DNA: TGTGCCAGCAGCCGAGGGACTAGCGGGTTGTACAATGAGCAGTTCTTC.

This clonotype was counted ten times or more. The chain links TRBV4-2 to TRBJ2-1; D perhaps matches TRBD2 (6 bases). CDR1 and CDR2 (germline): LGHNA, YNFKEQ. V lost 1 base to trimming and J lost 0 bases, with 10 bases between them. CDR3 length: 16 residues. CDR3 in amino acids: CASSQGLDYSYNEQFF. CDR3 DNA: TGTGCCAGCAGCCAAGGACTAGATTACTCCTACAATGAGCAGTTCTTC.